A single sample gave rise to the 11 T cell receptor beta chains below, sequenced in a study of cytomegalovirus exposure and HLA in healthy donors. The PCR was carried out with 60 Vbeta primers and 13 Jbeta primers. TCRdb keeps only in-frame clones here, not all; method: immunoSEQ multiplex PCR. Among 90,000 to 100,000 clones, 69% were seen once, and the ten largest hold 2.5% to 3%. The source material was PBMCs. The source of these receptors is a man between 45 and 60 years old in good health and CMV-seronegative.

The V and J genes are TRBV15 and TRBJ2-7; 9 bases are shared with TRBD2. V shed 5 bases and J 2 bases; nucleotides not matched to a gene: 10. The CDR3 is made up of 16 amino acids. Germline V gene data show CDR1 as LNHNV and CDR2 as YYDKDF (reference sequence). CDR3 sequence (DNA): TGTGCCACCAGCCCCCCTCCGCGGGGGGGGACCTACGAGCAGTACTTC. It translates to CATSPPPRGGTYEQYF.

Only one count was recorded for this clone. The V call is TRBV9, the J call TRBJ2-7, with 12 bases identical to TRBD2. Trimming cost V 4 bases and J 4 bases; bases outside gene matches: 6. This CDR3 has 15 amino acids. Germline-derived CDR1 and CDR2 are SGDLS and YYNGEE. In nucleotides, the CDR3 is TGTGCCAGCAGCTCCGGACTAGCGGGGCCTTACGAGCAGTACTTC. It specifies CASSSGLAGPYEQYF.

The chain joins TRBV5-1 to TRBJ2-3; 7 bases align to TRBD2. The ends lost 0 bases at V and 5 bases at J; junction bases unmatched: 6. The germline gives CDR1 SGHRS, CDR2 YFSETQ. The CDR3 loop spans 15 amino acids. CDR3 sequence (DNA): TGCGCCAGCAGCTTGGAAGCGGGGTGGGAAGATACGCAGTATTTT. It yields the protein CASSLEAGWEDTQYF.

The chain employs TRBV12-5 and TRBJ1-5; 9 nucleotides line up with TRBD1. After removal of 6 bases from V and 5 bases from J, the junction contained 2 bases not matched to a gene. The length of the CDR3 is 13 residues. CDR1 and CDR2 (germline): LGHNT, FRNRAP. The CDR3: CASGWDRDQPQHF. DNA for the CDR3: TGTGCTAGTGGCTGGGACAGGGATCAGCCCCAGCATTTT.

The genes are TRBV5-4 and TRBJ2-5, with TRBD2 matching over 10 bases. V trimming: 4 bases; J trimming: 5 bases; junction bases outside the gene matches: 11. Germline V gives CDR1 SGHNT, CDR2 YYREEE (reference sequence). The CDR3 spans 16 residues. The CDR3 coding sequence is TGTGCCAGCAGCGACAGACAGCGGGGGGGCGGGGAGACCCAGTACTTC. This sequence encodes CASSDRQRGGGETQYF.

The chain combines TRBV2 with TRBJ2-5; 12 bases fit TRBD2. CDR1 and CDR2 (germline): SNHLY, FYNNEI. V lost 6 bases to trimming and J lost 7 bases; unmatched junction nucleotides: 12. This CDR3 spans 16 amino acids. Here the CDR3 DNA reads TGTGCCAGCAGGGGCGGGGCTAGCGGGGGGGCCGGGACCCAGTACTTC. This translates into CASRGGASGGAGTQYF. The full variable domain, rest sourced from reference TRBV2 and TRBJ2-5, is EPEVTQTPSHQVTQMGQEVILRCVPISNHLYFYWYRQILGQKVEFLVSFYNNEISEKSEIFDDQFSVERPDGSNFTLKIRSTKLEDSAMYFCASRGGASGGAGTQYFGPGTRLLVL.

V is TRBV25-1 and J is TRBJ1-1, with TRBD1 identical over 8 bases. In germline, CDR1 is MGHDK, CDR2 SYGVNS. CDR3 length equals 13 residues. Trimming removed 9 bases from V and 0 bases from J; junction bases left unmatched: 3. The DNA of the CDR3 is TGTGCCAGTTCGGACAGGGTGAACACTGAAGCTTTCTTT. Its protein is CASSDRVNTEAFF.

The genes are TRBV5-6 and TRBJ2-5, with D unclear. Germline V CDR1 and CDR2: SGHDT, YYEEEE. Deletions cut 4 bases from V and 1 base from J, with 23 bases between. There are 18 residues in the CDR3. Here the CDR3 DNA reads TGTGCCAGCAGCGCCAAAAAATGGCTTAGCCGGTTCCAAGAGACCCAGTACTTC. This gives the protein CASSAKKWLSRFQETQYF.

V and J are TRBV18 and TRBJ1-2; D possibly corresponds to TRBD1 (5 bases). Trimming stripped 3 bases from V and 5 bases from J, with 10 bases between. Germline V gene sequence: CDR1 KGHSH, CDR2 LQKENI. CDR3 length: 13 amino acids. The CDR3 nucleotides read TGTGCCAGCTCACCCTCGGGGGGGTATGGCTACACCTTC. Translated: CASSPSGGYGYTF.

V is TRBV19 and J is TRBJ1-5, with a weak D call TRBD1 (5 bases). This CDR3 region has 14 residues. Trimming cost V 3 bases and J 6 bases, with 12 bases left between them. Germline loops: CDR1 LNHDA, CDR2 SQIVND (reference sequence). The chain's CDR3 is CASSISGEGQPQHF. CDR3 sequence (DNA): TGTGCCAGTAGTATTTCGGGGGAAGGTCAGCCCCAGCATTTT. The full variable domain, completed using reference TRBV19 and TRBJ1-5, is DGGITQSPKYLFRKEGQNVTLSCEQNLNHDAMYWYRQDPGQGLRLIYYSQIVNDFQKGDIAEGYSVSREKKESFPLTVTSAQKNPTAFYLCASSISGEGQPQHFGDGTRLSIL.

The chain links TRBV5-1 to TRBJ1-5; D gene uncertain. The CDR3 length is 14 residues. Looked up from germline, CDR1 is SGHRS and CDR2 is YFSETQ. Trimming took 0 bases from V and 0 from J, leaving 4 bases between them. In DNA form, the CDR3 reads TGCGCCAGCAGCTTGGGACATAGCAATCAGCCCCAGCATTTT. The encoded protein is CASSLGHSNQPQHF.